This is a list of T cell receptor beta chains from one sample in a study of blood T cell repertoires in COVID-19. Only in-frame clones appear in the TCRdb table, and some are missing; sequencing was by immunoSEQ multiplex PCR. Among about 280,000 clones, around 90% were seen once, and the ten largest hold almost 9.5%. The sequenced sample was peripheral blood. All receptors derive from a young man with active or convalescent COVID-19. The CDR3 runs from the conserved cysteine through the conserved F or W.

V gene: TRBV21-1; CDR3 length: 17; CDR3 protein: CASSIRTGGWSNQPQHF
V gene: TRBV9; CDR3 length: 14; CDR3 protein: CASSVGQGHEKLFF
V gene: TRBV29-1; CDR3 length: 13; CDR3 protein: CSVARGTHYGYTF
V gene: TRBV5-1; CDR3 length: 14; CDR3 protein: CASSLASGGSPLHF
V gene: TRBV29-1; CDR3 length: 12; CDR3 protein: CSVTTGAEGYTF
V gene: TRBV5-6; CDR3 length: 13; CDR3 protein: CASSRTGRPPLHF
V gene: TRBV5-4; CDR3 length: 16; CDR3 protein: CASSPVGGAGPYGYTF
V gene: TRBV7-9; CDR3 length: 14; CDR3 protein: CASSSDSSPYEQYF
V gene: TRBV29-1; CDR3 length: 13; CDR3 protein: CGVGTGYDSPLHF
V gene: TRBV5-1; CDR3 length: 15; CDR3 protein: CASRLKGQYTGELFF
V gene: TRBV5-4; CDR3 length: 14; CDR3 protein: CASSHGVSGNTIYF
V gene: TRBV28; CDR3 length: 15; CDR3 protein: CASSTGQGWFSPLHF
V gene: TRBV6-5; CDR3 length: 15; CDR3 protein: CASSYSRGPTGELFF
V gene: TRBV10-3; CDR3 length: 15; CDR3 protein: CASTSSGTGYYGYTF